Detailed here is one TCR beta chain. Participant ages covered roughly 18 to 89 years across about 22 US areas. The recovered donors of Cohort 3 showed two negative PCRs, clearance, or symptom resolution. Methods used by the authors: Counts of nucleated cells, estimated from reference gene primer amplification, were obtained. TCRdb keeps only in-frame clones here, not all; method: immunoSEQ multiplex PCR. V, J and clone size are those of that table, while D and trimming were read from the DNA. The table records 180,000 or so clones, around 79% of them present only once. These data originate in a study of blood T cell repertoires in COVID-19. The wider study: T cells, B-cell-depleted T cells, or PBMCs provided the cDNA or gDNA that served as material.

The CDR3 length is 17 residues. Germline lookup yields CDR1 SGHAT and CDR2 FQNNGV. The ends were cut back, 0 bases at V and 0 bases at J, with 13 bases in the middle. This TCR was recovered from a man over 45 who had recovered from COVID-19. The chain is built from TRBV11-2 and TRBJ2-3; weak D call: TRBD2 (6 bases). Sequences were obtained from PBMCs or T cells enriched from blood (not recorded which). CDR3 in amino acids: CASSLDMVAASTDTQYF. Written as DNA, the CDR3 is TGTGCCAGCAGCTTAGATATGGTAGCGGCTAGCACAGATACGCAGTATTTT.